A selection of T cell receptor beta chains follows, all from one sample in a study of regulatory T cells in long-lasting Graves disease. TCRdb analysed the multiplex PCR reads with MiXCR anew, one entry per CDR3 protein. The profile covers under 450,000 distinct CDR3 sequences, with about 11% appearing a single time and under 20% taken by the ten largest. These data were likewise used in another study, on T cells in Graves' hyperthyroidism and ophthalmopathy.

The specimen was peripheral blood mononuclear cells (PBMCs), collected at new diagnosis, from a patient treated with antithyroid drugs. These receptors were taken from a woman aged 18 to 35 with Graves disease. Both conserved end residues are part of each CDR3. D genes are given only for firm matches. Size tells how often a clone was seen (once, few, many) or the class of an expanded clone, and some rows leave it out.

>TRBD1|many|TRBV18|14|TRBJ2-5
CASSPRQGQETQYF
TGTGCCAGCAGCCCCCGACAGGGACAAGAGACCCAGTACTTC
>NA|many|TRBV7-2|14|TRBJ2-7
CASSLGGRGYEQYF
TGTGCCAGCAGCCTCGGGGGGCGGGGTTACGAGCAGTACTTC
>NA|few|TRBV2|14|TRBJ2-6
CARIGVTGANVLTF
TGTGCCAGGATTGGGGTAACTGGGGCCAACGTCCTGACTTTC
>TRBD1|few|TRBV4-1|17|TRBJ2-3
CASSPSPGQRSTDTQYF
TGCGCCAGCAGCCCGTCCCCGGGACAGCGAAGCACAGATACGCAGTATTTT
>TRBD2|few|TRBV4-2|15|TRBJ2-3
CASSQGGGKTDTQYF
TGTGCCAGCAGCCAAGGCGGGGGGAAAACAGATACGCAGTATTTT
>NA|many|TRBV12-3/TRBV12-4|13|TRBJ1-6
CASSLGVNSPLHF
TGTGCCAGCAGTTTAGGGGTGAATTCACCCCTCCACTTT
>NA|many|TRBV7-2|16|TRBJ1-2
CASSLQGRLGSYGYTF
TGTGCCAGCAGCTTACAAGGCCGACTAGGTAGCTATGGCTACACCTTC
>NA|many|TRBV20-1|15|TRBJ1-5
CSARGGVLGNQPQHF
TGCAGTGCTAGAGGCGGGGTTCTTGGCAATCAGCCCCAGCATTTT
>NA|many|TRBV7-9|13|TRBJ1-1
CASSSGPYTEAFF
TGTGCCAGCAGCTCGGGTCCCTACACTGAAGCTTTCTTT
>TRBD2|many|TRBV18|15|TRBJ2-7
CASSLEGGPSYEQYF
TGTGCCAGCTCACTAGAGGGAGGGCCCTCCTACGAGCAGTACTTC
>NA|NA|TRBV19|14|TRBJ2-5
CASRRRSYEETQYF
TGTGCCAGTAGGAGGAGGTCCTATGAAGAGACCCAGTACTTC